These T cell receptor beta chains were read from a single sample in a study of monozygotic twins with inflammatory bowel disease. TCRdb reprocessed the 5' RACE reads; each CDR3 protein has one entry and no DNA is given. Here the sample table reports 110,000 to 150,000 distinct CDR3 sequences. Sequenced input: blood. These receptors all stem from a human donor with ulcerative colitis or Crohn's disease, or a healthy co-twin of an affected twin (not recorded which). Each CDR3 is given with its conserved first and last residue.

len	v_gene	j_gene	CDR3aa
13	TRBV30	TRBJ2-7	CAWTPDRGYEQYF
13	TRBV19	TRBJ1-2	CASKGGGNYGYTF
14	TRBV5-1	TRBJ2-5	CASSKLTGGETQYF
17	TRBV5-1	TRBJ2-2	CASSLRTSGSNTGELFF
15	TRBV5-1	TRBJ1-1	CASSDRVAGDTEAFF
17	TRBV28	TRBJ1-5	CASSSPTGHGSNQPQHF
17	TRBV5-4	TRBJ2-6	CASSLEGPKTGANVLTF
15	TRBV25-1	TRBJ2-1	CASSGLAGVRNEQFF
17	TRBV4-2	TRBJ1-4	CASSQDRFGTGQVKLFF
11	TRBV29-1	TRBJ2-5	CSVEAPETQYF
15	TRBV20-1	TRBJ2-1	CSARGGARSYNEQFF
14	TRBV9	TRBJ2-5	CASSVREGRETQYF
15	TRBV7-3	TRBJ2-3	CASSLTVARGDTQYF
14	TRBV19	TRBJ1-3	CATSDRAMGNTIYF
14	TRBV7-2	TRBJ2-1	CASSFDRSYNEQFF
16	TRBV7-2	TRBJ1-4	CASSSRWGGTNEKLFF
16	TRBV12-3/TRBV12-4	TRBJ2-3	CASSPTLAGRTDTQYF
12	TRBV5-1	TRBJ1-1	CASSYGADEAFF
13	TRBV10-3	TRBJ2-1	CAINRAVHNEQFF
14	TRBV10-3	TRBJ2-7	CALGTGTGNHEQYF
14	TRBV2	TRBJ1-5	CASRPWGGPQPQHF
17	TRBV7-9	TRBJ2-1	CASSLARLAGTYNEQFF
16	TRBV5-1	TRBJ1-2	CASSLGPEEAGGGYTF
13	TRBV20-1	TRBJ1-4	CSARDRVKEKLFF
15	TRBV5-1	TRBJ2-7	CASRPGGQAMNEQYF
16	TRBV6-5	TRBJ1-2	CASSYSTPGSGYGYTF
11	TRBV10-3	TRBJ2-3	CAIRSGSTQYF
19	TRBV6-5	TRBJ2-7	CASSYSLDGLGSSSYEQYF
20	TRBV20-1	TRBJ2-7	CSARDWVRGTTVGRDYEQYF
15	TRBV2	TRBJ2-1	CASSIGQGALNEQFF
18	TRBV3-1	TRBJ2-7	CASSQDFWTDGRMYEQYF
16	TRBV12-3/TRBV12-4	TRBJ2-7	CASSSLLAGGPGEQYF
15	TRBV25-1	TRBJ2-1	CASSETGQGYNEQFF
17	TRBV6-5	TRBJ2-3	CASSYVVGQDGTDTQYF
14	TRBV19	TRBJ2-5	CASSLRTSEETQYF
13	TRBV24-1	TRBJ1-1	CATSLKRYTEAFF
14	TRBV5-1	TRBJ2-3	CASSRAENTDTQYF
14	TRBV9	TRBJ1-2	CASSVGQGYYGYTF